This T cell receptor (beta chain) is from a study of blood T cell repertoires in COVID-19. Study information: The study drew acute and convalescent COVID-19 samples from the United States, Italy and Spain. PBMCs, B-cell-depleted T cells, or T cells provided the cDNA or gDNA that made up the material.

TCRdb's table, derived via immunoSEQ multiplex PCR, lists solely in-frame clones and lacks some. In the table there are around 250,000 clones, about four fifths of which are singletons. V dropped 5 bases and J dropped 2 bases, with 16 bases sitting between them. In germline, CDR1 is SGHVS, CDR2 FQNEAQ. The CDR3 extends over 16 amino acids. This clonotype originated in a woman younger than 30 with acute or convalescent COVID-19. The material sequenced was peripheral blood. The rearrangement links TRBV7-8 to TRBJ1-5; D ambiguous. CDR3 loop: CASSLLLAGGNQPQHF. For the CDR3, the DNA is TGTGCCAGCAGCCTCCTGCTGGCCGGAGGCAATCAGCCCCAGCATTTT.